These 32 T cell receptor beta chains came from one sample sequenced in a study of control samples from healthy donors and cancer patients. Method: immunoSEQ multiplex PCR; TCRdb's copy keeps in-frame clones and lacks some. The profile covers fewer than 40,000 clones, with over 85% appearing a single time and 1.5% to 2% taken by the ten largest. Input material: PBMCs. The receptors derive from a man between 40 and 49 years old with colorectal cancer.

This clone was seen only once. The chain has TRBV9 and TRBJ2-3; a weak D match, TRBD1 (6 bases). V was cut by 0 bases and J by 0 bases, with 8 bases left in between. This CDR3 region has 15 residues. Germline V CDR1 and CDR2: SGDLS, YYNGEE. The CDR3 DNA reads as TGTGCCAGCAGCGTAGAACAGGGAAGCACAGATACGCAGTATTTT. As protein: CASSVEQGSTDTQYF.

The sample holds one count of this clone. CDR3 in amino acids: CASKTSGGVVLETQYF. The CDR3 DNA reads TGTGCCAGCAAGACTAGCGGGGGGGTGGTGCTGGAGACCCAGTACTTC. The gene calls are TRBV2 and TRBJ2-5; TRBD2 agrees at 14 bases. The CDR3 is made up of 16 amino acids. J lost 5 bases, V lost 7 bases, and 9 bases had no gene match. The germline CDR1 and CDR2 sequences are SNHLY and FYNNEI.

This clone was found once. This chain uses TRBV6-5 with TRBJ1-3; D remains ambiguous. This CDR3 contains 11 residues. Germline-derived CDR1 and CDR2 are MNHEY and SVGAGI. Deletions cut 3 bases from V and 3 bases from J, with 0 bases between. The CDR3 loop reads CASSYGNTIYF. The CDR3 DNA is TGTGCCAGCAGTTATGGAAACACCATATATTTT.

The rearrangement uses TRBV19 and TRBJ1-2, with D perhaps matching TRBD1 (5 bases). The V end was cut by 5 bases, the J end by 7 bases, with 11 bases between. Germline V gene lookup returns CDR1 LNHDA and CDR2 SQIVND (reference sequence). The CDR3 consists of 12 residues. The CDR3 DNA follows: TGTGCCAGTAGTGACAGAGGGTTTGGCTACACCTTC. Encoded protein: CASSDRGFGYTF.

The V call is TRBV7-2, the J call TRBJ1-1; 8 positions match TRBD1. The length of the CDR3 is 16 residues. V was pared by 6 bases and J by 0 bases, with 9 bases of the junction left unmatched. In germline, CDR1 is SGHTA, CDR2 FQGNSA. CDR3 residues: CASRTGTGIMNTEAFF. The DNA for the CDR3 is TGTGCCAGCAGGACCGGGACAGGTATAATGAACACTGAAGCTTTCTTT.

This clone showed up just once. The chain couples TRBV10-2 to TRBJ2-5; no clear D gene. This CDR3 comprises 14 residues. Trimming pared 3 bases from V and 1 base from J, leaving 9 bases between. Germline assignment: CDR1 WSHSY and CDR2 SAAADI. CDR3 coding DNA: TGCGCCAGCAGTGAATATATGGGCCAAGAGACCCAGTACTTC. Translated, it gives CASSEYMGQETQYF.

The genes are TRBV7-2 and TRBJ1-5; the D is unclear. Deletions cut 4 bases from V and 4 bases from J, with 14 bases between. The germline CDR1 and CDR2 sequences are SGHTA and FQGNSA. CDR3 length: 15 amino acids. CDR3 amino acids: CASSSDRAKNQPQHF. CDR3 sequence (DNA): TGTGCCAGCAGCTCGGATAGGGCGAAAAATCAGCCCCAGCATTTT.

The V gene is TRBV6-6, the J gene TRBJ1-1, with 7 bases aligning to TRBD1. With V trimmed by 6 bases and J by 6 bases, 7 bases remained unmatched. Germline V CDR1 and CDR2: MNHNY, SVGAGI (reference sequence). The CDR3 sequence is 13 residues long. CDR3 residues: CASRAIQGAEAFF. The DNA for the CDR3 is TGTGCCAGCAGAGCCATTCAGGGGGCTGAAGCTTTCTTT.

Here the CDR3 reads CASRRTGRDGYTF. The DNA of the CDR3 is TGTGCCAGCCGACGGACAGGGAGGGATGGCTACACCTTC. V is TRBV21-1 and J is TRBJ1-2; the D call of TRBD1 is as the table states it, not checked on the DNA. TRBV21-1 is recorded as a pseudogene. The CDR3 length is 13 residues.

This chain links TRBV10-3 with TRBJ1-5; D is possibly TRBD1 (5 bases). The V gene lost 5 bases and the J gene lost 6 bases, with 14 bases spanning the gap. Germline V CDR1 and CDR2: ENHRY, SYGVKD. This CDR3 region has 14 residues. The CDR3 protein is CAISRDPLSQPQHF. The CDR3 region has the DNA TGTGCCATCAGTCGGGACCCACTGAGTCAGCCCCAGCATTTT.

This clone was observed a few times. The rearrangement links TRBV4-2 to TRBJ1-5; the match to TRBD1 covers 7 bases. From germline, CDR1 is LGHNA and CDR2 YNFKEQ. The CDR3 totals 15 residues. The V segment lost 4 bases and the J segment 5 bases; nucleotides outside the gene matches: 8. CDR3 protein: CASSPLPQGDQPQHF. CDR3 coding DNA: TGTGCCAGCAGCCCGCTCCCCCAGGGGGATCAGCCCCAGCATTTT.

CDR3 sequence (DNA): TGTGCCAGCTCACCACCAAGCGTAACCGGGGAGCTGTTTTTT. Its protein is CASSPPSVTGELFF. The chain employs TRBV18 and TRBJ2-2; D call uncertain. The CDR3 is made up of 14 amino acids. The V gene lost 0 bases and the J gene lost 5 bases, with 7 bases spanning the gap. Germline CDR1 and CDR2: KGHSH and LQKENI.

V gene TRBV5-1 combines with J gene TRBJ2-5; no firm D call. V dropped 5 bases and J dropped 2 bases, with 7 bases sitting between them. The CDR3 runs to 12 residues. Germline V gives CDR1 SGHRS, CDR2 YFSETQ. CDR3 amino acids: CASSFRQETQYF. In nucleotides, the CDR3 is TGCGCCAGCAGTTTTAGGCAAGAGACCCAGTACTTC.

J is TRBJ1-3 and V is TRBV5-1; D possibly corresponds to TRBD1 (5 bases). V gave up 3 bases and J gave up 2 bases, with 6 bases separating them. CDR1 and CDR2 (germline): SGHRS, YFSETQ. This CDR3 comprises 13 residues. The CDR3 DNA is TGCGCCAGCAGCTGGGGGACTGGAAACACCATATATTTT. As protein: CASSWGTGNTIYF.

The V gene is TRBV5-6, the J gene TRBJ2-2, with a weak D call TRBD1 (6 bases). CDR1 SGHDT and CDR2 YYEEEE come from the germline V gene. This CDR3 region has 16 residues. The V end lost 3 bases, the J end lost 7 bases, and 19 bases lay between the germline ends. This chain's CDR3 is CASSSKDSRRNGELFF. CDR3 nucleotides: TGTGCCAGCAGCTCGAAGGACAGCCGCCGCAACGGGGAGCTGTTTTTT.

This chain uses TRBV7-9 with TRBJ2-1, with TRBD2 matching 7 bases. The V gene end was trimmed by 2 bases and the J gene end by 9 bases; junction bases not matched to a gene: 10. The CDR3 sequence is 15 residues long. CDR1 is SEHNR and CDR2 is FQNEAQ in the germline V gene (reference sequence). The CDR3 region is CASSLSSRTRSEQFF. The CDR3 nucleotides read TGTGCCAGCAGCTTATCCTCAAGGACTAGATCTGAGCAGTTCTTC.

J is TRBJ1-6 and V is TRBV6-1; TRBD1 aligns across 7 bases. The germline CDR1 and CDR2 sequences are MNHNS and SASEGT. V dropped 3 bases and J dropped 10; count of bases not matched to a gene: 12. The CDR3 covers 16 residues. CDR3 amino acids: CASSELRGPLRSPLHF. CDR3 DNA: TGTGCCAGCAGTGAGTTGAGGGGGCCGTTGAGATCACCCCTCCACTTT.

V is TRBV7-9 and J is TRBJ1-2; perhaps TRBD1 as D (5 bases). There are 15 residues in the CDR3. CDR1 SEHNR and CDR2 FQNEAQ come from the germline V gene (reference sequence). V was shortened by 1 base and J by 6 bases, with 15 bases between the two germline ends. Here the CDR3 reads CASSLEVGRGDGYTF. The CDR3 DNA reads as TGTGCCAGCAGCTTAGAGGTGGGCCGGGGGGATGGCTACACCTTC.

The DNA of the CDR3 is TGTGCCAGCAGCCCAAAAGCGGGGGACACAGATACGCAGTATTTT. Its translation is CASSPKAGDTDTQYF. This chain connects TRBV7-3 to TRBJ2-3; 8 bases line up with TRBD2. The CDR3 is 15 residues long. J was trimmed by 2 bases and V by 5 bases; bases with no gene match: 6. Per germline, CDR1 SGHTA and CDR2 FQGTGA.

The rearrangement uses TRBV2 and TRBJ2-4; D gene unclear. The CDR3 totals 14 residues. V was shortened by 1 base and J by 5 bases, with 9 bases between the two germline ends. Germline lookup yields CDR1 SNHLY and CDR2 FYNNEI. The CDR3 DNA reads TGTGCCAGCAGTGAAGTTGGAAGAGAAAACATTCAGTACTTC. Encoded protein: CASSEVGRENIQYF.

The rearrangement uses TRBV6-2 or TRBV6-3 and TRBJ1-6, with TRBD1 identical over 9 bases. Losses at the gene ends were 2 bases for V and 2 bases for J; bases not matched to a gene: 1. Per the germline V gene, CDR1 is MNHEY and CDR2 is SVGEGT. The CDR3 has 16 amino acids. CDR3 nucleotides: TGTGCCAGCAGTTACGGACAGGGGACCTATAATTCACCCCTCCACTTT. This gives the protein CASSYGQGTYNSPLHF.

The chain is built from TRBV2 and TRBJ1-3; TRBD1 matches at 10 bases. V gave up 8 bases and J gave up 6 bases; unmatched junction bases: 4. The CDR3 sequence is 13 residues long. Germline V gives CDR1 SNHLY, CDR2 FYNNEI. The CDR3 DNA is TGTGCCAGCCAGACAGGGGGCAAAAACACCATATATTTT. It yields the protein CASQTGGKNTIYF.

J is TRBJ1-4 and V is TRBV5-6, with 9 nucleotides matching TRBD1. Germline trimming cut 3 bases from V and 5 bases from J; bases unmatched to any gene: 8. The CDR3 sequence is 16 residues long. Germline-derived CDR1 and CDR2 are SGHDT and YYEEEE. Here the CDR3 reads CASSSGTGKGNEKLFF. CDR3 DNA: TGTGCCAGCAGCTCCGGGACAGGGAAGGGGAATGAAAAACTGTTTTTT.

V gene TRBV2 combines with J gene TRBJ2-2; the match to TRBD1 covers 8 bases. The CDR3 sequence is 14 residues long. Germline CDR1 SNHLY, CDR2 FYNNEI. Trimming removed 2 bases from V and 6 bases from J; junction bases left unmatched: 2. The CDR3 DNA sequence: TGTGCCAGCAGTGAACAGGGGGCGGCCGGGGAGCTGTTTTTT. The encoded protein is CASSEQGAAGELFF.

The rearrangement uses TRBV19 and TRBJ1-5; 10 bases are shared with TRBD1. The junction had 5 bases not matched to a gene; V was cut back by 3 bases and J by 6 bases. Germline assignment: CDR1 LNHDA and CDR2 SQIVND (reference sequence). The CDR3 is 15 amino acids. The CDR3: CASSIGTGEVQPQHF. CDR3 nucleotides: TGTGCCAGTAGTATCGGGACAGGGGAGGTTCAGCCCCAGCATTTT.

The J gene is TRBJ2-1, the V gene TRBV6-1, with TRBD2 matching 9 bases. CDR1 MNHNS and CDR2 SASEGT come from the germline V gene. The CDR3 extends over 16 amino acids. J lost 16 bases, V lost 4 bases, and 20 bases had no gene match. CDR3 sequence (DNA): TGTGCCAGCAGTGGAGTGCGGGGGGGGTCCCGTGGTAGCAGTTTCTTC. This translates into CASSGVRGGSRGSSFF.

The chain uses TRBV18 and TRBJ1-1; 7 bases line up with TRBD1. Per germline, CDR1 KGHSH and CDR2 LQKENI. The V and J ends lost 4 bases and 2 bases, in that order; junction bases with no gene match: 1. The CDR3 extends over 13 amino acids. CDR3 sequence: CASSQGANTEAFF. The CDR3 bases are TGTGCCAGCTCACAGGGGGCAAACACTGAAGCTTTCTTT.

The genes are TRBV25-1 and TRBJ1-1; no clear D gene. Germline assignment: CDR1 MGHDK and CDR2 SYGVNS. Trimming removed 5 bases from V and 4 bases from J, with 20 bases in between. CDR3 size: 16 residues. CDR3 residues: CASSPRTRSRSTEAFF. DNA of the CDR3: TGTGCCAGCAGTCCGCGGACGAGGAGTAGGAGCACTGAAGCTTTCTTT.

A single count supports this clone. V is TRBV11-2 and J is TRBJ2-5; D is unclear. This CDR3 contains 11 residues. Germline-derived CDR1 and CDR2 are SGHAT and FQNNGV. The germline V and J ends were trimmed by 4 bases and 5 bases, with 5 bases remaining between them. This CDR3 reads CASSSGETQYF. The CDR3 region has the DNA TGTGCCAGCAGCTCGGGCGAGACCCAGTACTTC.

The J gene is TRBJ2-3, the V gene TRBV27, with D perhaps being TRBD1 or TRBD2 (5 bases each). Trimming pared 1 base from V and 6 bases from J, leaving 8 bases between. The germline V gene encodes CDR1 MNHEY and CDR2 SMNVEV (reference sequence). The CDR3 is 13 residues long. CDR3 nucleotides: TGTGCCAGCAGTTTATGGGGGTGGGATACGCAGTATTTT. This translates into CASSLWGWDTQYF.

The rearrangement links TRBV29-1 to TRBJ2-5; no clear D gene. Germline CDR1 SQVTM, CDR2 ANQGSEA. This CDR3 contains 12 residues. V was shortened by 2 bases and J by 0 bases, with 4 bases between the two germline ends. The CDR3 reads CSVETNQETQYF. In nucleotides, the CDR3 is TGCAGCGTTGAAACTAACCAAGAGACCCAGTACTTC.

Here the CDR3 DNA reads TGTGCCAGCAGGAGACCGGGGGGGCCGCGGGAGACCCAGTACTTC. Its translation: CASRRPGGPRETQYF. This chain uses TRBV6-5 with TRBJ2-5; 8 bases are shared with TRBD2. The ends lost 6 bases at V and 5 bases at J; junction bases unmatched: 11. Germline V lookup: CDR1 MNHEY, CDR2 SVGAGI. CDR3 size: 15 residues.